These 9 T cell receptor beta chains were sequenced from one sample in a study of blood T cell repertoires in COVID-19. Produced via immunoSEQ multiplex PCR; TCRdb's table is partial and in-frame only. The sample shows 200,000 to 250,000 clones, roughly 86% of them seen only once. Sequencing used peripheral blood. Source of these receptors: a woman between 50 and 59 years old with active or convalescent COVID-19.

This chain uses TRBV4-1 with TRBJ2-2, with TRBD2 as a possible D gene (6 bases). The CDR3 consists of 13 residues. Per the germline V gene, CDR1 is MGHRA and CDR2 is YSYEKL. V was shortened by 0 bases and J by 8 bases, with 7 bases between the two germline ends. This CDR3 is CASSQEGRGELFF. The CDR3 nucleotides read TGCGCCAGCAGCCAAGAGGGGAGGGGGGAGCTGTTTTTT.

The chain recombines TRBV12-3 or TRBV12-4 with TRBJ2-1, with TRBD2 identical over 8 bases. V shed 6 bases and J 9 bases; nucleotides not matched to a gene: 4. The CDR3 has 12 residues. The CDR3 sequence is CASRTLAAEQFF. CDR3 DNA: TGTGCCAGCAGGACACTAGCGGCTGAGCAGTTCTTC.

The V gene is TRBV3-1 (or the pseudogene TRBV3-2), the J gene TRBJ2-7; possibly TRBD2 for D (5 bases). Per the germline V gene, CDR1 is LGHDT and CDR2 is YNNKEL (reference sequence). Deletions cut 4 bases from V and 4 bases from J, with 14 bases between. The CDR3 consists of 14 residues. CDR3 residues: CASSRRLPWYEQYF. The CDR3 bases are TGTGCCAGCAGCCGTAGACTACCCTGGTACGAGCAGTACTTC.

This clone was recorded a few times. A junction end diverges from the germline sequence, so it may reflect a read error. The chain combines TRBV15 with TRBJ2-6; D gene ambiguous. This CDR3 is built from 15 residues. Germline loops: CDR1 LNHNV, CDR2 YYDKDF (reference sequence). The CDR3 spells CATSGESGGANVLTF. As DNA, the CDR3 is TGTGCCACCAGCGGAGAGTCGGGTGGGGCCAACGTCCTGACTTTC. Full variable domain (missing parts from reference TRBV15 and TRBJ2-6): DAMVIQNPRYQVTQFGKPVTLSCSQTLNHNVMYWYQQKSSQAPKLLFHYYDKDFNNEADTPDNFQSRRPNTSFCFLDIRSPGLGDTAMYLCATSGESGGANVLTFGAGSRLTVL.

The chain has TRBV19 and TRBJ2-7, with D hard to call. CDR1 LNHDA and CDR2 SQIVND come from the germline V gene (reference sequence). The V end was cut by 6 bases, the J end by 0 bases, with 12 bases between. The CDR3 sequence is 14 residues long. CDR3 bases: TGTGCCAGTAGGTCTTCCGGTGGCTCCTACGAGCAGTACTTC. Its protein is CASRSSGGSYEQYF.

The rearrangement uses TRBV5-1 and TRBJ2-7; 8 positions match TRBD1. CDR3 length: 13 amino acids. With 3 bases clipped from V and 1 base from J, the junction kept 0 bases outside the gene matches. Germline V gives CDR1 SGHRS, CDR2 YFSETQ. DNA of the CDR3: TGCGCCAGCAGCTGGGACAGGTCCTACGAGCAGTACTTC. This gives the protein CASSWDRSYEQYF.

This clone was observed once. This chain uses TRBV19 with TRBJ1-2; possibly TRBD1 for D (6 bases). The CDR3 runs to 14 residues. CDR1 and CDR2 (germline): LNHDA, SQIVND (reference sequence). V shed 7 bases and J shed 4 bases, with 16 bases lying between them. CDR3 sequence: CASTTTGNSYGYTF. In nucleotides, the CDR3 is TGTGCCAGTACCACCACAGGGAATTCCTATGGCTACACCTTC.

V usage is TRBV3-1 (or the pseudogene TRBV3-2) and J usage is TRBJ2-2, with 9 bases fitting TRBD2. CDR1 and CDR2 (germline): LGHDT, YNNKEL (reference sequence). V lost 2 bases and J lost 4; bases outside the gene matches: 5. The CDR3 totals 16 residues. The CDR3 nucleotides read TGTGCCAGCAGCCAATTAGCGGGAGCTAGCACCGGGGAGCTGTTTTTT. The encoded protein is CASSQLAGASTGELFF.

The CDR3 DNA follows: TGTGCCAGCAGCGTGCGCCCTGAATCGCGAGGCTACACCTTC. Its protein product is CASSVRPESRGYTF. This chain joins TRBV28 and TRBJ1-2, with D hard to call. Trimming took off 6 bases at V and 8 bases at J, with 19 bases between the two ends. The CDR3 has 14 amino acids. Germline CDR1 is MDHEN and CDR2 is SYDVKM.